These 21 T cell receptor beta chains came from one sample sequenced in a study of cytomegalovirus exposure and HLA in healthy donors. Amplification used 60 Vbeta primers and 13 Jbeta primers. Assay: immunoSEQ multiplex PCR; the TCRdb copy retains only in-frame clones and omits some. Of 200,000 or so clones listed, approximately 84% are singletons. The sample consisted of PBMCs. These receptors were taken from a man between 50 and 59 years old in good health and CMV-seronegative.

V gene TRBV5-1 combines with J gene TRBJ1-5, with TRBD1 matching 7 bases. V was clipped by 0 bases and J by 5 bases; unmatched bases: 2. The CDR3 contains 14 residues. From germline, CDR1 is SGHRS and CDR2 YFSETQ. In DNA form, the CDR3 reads TGCGCCAGCAGCTTGGGGGGACAGTATCAGCCCCAGCATTTT. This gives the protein CASSLGGQYQPQHF.

The CDR3 bases are TGCGCCAGCAGCCTCCCTTCGATTGGCAGGGTCACTGAAGCTTTCTTT. This translates into CASSLPSIGRVTEAFF. This sequence joins TRBV4-1 and TRBJ1-1; possible D gene TRBD1, 5 bases. This CDR3 has 16 residues. Trimming removed 4 bases at V and 4 bases at J, with 19 bases between. CDR1 is MGHRA and CDR2 is YSYEKL in the germline V gene.

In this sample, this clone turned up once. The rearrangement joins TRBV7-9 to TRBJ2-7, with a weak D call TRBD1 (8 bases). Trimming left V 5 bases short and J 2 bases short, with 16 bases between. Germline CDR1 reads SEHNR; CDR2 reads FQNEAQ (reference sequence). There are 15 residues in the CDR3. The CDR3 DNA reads TGTGCCAGCAGCGTCAACAGGGGGGGAACCTACGAGCAGTACTTC. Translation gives CASSVNRGGTYEQYF.

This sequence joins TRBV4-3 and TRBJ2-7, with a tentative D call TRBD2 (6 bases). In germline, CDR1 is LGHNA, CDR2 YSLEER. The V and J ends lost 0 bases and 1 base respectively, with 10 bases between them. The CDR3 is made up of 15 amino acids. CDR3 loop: CASSQDGGGSYEQYF. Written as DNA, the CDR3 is TGCGCCAGCAGCCAAGATGGTGGGGGGTCCTACGAGCAGTACTTC.

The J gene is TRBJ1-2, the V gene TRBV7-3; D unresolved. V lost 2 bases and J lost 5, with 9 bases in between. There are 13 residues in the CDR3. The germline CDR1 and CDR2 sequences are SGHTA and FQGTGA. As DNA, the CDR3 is TGTGCCAGCAGCTTAGGATCGGGATATGGCTACACCTTC. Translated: CASSLGSGYGYTF. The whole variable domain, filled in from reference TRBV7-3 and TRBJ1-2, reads GAGVSQTPSNKVTEKGKYVELRCDPISGHTALYWYRQSLGQGPEFLIYFQGTGAADDSGLPNDRFFAVRPEGSVSTLKIQRTERGDSAVYLCASSLGSGYGYTFGSGTRLTVV.

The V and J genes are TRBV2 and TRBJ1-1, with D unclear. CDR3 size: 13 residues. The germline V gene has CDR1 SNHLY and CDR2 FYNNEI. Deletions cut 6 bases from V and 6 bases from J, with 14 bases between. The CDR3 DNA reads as TGTGCCAGCAGAGAGGAGAGACTAGCTGAAGCTTTCTTT. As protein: CASREERLAEAFF.

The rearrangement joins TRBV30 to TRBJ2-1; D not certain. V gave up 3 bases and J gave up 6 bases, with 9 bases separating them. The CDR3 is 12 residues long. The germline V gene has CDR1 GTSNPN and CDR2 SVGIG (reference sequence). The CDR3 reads CAWSSVFNEQFF. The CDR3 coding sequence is TGTGCCTGGAGCTCAGTTTTCAATGAGCAGTTCTTC.

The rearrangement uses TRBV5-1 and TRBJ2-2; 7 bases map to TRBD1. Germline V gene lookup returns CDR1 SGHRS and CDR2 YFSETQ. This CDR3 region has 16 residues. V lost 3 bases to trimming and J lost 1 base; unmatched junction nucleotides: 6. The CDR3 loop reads CASSSGQPQNTGELFF. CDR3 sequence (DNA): TGCGCCAGCAGCTCGGGACAGCCTCAGAACACCGGGGAGCTGTTTTTT.

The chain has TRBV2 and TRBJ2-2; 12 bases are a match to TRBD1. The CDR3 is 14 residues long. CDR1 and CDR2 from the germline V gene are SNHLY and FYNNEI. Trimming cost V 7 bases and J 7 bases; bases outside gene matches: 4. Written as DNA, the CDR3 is TGTGCCAGCATCCGGGACAGGGGGCACGGGGAGCTGTTTTTT. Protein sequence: CASIRDRGHGELFF. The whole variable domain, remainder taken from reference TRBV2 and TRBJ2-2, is EPEVTQTPSHQVTQMGQEVILRCVPISNHLYFYWYRQILGQKVEFLVSFYNNEISEKSEIFDDQFSVERPDGSNFTLKIRSTKLEDSAMYFCASIRDRGHGELFFGEGSRLTVL.

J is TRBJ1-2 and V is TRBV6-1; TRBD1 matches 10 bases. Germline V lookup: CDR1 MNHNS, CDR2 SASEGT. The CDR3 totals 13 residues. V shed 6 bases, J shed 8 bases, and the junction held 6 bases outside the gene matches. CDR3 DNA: TGTGCCAGCAGCATTGGGACAGGGGACGGCTACACCTTC. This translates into CASSIGTGDGYTF.

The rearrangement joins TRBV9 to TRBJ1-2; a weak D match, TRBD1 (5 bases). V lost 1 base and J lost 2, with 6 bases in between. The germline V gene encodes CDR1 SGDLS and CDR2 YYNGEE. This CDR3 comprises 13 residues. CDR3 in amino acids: CASSVTGNYGYTF. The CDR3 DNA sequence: TGTGCCAGCAGCGTAACAGGAAACTATGGCTACACCTTC.

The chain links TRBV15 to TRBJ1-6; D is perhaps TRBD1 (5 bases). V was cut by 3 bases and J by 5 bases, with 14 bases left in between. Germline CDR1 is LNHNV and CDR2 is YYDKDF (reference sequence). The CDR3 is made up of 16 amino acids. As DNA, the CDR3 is TGTGCCACCAGCAGCGACTTGACAGTTAATAATTCACCCCTCCACTTT. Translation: CATSSDLTVNNSPLHF.

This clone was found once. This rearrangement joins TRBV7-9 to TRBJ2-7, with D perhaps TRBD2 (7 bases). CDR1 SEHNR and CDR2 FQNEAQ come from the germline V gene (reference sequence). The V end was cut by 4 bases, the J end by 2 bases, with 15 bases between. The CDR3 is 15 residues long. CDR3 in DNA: TGTGCCAGCAGCTCTGGGGGGGCCAAGGCCTACGAGCAGTACTTC. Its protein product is CASSSGGAKAYEQYF.

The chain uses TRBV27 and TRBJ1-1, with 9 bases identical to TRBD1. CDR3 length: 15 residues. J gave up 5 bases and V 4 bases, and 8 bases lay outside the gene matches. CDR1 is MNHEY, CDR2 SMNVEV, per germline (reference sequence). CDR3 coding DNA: TGTGCCAGCAGTTGGTCGGGACAGGGAAATACTGAAGCTTTCTTT. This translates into CASSWSGQGNTEAFF.

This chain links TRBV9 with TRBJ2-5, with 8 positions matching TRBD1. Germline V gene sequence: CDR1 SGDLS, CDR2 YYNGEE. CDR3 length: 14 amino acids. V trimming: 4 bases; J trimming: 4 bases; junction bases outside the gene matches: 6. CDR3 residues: CASSSSGGGETQYF. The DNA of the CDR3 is TGTGCCAGCAGCTCTTCAGGGGGCGGAGAGACCCAGTACTTC.

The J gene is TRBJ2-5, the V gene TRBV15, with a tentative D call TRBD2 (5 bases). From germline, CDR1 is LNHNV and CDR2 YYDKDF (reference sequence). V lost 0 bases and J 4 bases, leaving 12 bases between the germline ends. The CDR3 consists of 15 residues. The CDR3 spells CATSRDTREGETQYF. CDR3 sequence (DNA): TGTGCCACCAGCAGAGATACGAGAGAGGGAGAGACCCAGTACTTC.

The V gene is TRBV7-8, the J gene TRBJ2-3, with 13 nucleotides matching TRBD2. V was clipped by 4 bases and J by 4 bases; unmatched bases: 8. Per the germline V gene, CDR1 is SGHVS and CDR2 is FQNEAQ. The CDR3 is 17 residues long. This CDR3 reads CASSSPGLAGSPDTQYF. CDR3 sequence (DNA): TGTGCCAGCAGCTCACCGGGACTAGCGGGGAGTCCAGATACGCAGTATTTT.

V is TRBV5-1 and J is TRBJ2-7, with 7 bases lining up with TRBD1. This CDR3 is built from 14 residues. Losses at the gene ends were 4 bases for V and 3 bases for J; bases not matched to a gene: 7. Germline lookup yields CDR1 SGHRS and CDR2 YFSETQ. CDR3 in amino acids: CASSLGQKIYEQYF. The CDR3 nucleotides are TGCGCCAGCAGCCTGGGACAGAAAATCTACGAGCAGTACTTC.

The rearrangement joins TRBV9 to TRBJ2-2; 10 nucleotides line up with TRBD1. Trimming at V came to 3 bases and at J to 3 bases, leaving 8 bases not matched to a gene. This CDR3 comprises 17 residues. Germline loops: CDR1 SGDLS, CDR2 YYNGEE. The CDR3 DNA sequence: TGTGCCAGCAGCGACCCCGGGACAGGGGCCTACACCGGGGAGCTGTTTTTT. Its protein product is CASSDPGTGAYTGELFF.

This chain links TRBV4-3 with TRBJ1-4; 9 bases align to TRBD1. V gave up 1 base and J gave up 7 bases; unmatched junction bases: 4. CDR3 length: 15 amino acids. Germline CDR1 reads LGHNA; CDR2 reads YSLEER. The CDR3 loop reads CASSQGDRDSEKLFF. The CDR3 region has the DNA TGCGCCAGCAGCCAAGGGGACAGGGACTCTGAAAAACTGTTTTTT.

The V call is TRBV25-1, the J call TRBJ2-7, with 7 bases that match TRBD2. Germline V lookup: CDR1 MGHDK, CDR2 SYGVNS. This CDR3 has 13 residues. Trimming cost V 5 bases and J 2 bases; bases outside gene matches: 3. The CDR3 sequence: CASSSAGAYEQYF. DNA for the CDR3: TGTGCCAGCAGTTCTGCGGGGGCCTACGAGCAGTACTTC.